This TCR beta chain was obtained from a study of OX40 agonist ivuxolimab in advanced cancers. At the level of the study: There were three patients with partial responses, one having hepatocellular carcinoma and two cutaneous melanoma.

The V gene lost 8 bases and the J gene lost 0 bases, with 17 bases spanning the gap. The germline gives CDR1 LNHNV, CDR2 YYDKDF (reference sequence). The length of the CDR3 is 15 residues. Sequencing was performed with immunoSEQ multiplex PCR; in TCRdb, only in-frame clones are kept and a portion is missing. Here the sample spans around 12,000 clones, approximately 90% being singletons. This clone was detected only once. This sequence originates from an adult with an advanced solid tumor such as melanoma, head and neck, liver or kidney cancer. The sequencing used CD4+ or CD8+ T cells sorted from blood, collected in a trial of the OX40 agonist ivuxolimab. The chain links TRBV15 to TRBJ2-7; D unclear. The CDR3 DNA follows: TGTGCCACCGGAGAGTTGAAGTTTAGCTCCTACGAGCAGTACTTC. Protein sequence: CATGELKFSSYEQYF.